These 11 T cell receptor beta chains share one sample of origin, sequenced in a study of blood T cell repertoires in COVID-19. Clones were read by immunoSEQ multiplex PCR, and TCRdb kept only the in-frame ones, dropping some. Counted here are some 200,000 clones, 70% to 90% occurring once; the ten biggest clones make up around 4.8%. Sequencing input: peripheral blood. These receptors were collected from a woman aged 35 to 49 with acute or convalescent COVID-19.

The chain is built from TRBV6-6 and TRBJ1-1; TRBD1 is a possible D gene (6 bases). V shed 6 bases and J shed 8 bases, with 13 bases lying between them. Germline V lookup: CDR1 MNHNY, CDR2 SVGAGI (reference sequence). This CDR3 comprises 12 residues. This chain's CDR3 is CASRPGGGEAFF. As DNA, the CDR3 is TGTGCCAGCAGGCCGGGCGGGGGCGAAGCTTTCTTT.

The DNA for the CDR3 is TGTGCCAGCAGTGGGGCAGGGTCTGGCAATCAGCCCCAGCATTTT. The encoded protein is CASSGAGSGNQPQHF. The chain is built from TRBV2 and TRBJ1-5, with a weak D call TRBD1 (5 bases). Germline CDR1 SNHLY, CDR2 FYNNEI. There are 15 residues in the CDR3. Trimming shortened V by 4 bases and J by 2 bases, and 12 bases separated the two germline ends.

V is TRBV5-1 and J is TRBJ1-2; tentative D call: TRBD1 (5 bases). Trimming took off 4 bases at V and 5 bases at J, with 9 bases between the two ends. The length of the CDR3 is 12 residues. Germline V gene lookup returns CDR1 SGHRS and CDR2 YFSETQ. The CDR3 region is CASSIDSYGYTF. The DNA of the CDR3 is TGCGCCAGCAGCATAGACAGTTATGGCTACACCTTC.

The chain recombines TRBV24-1 with TRBJ2-5; TRBD2 agrees at 8 bases. Germline trimming cut 1 base from V and 2 bases from J; bases unmatched to any gene: 5. Germline V lookup: CDR1 KGHDR, CDR2 SFDVKD. The CDR3 extends over 16 amino acids. CDR3 protein: CATSDLLAGQQETQYF. The CDR3 nucleotides are TGTGCCACCAGTGATTTATTAGCGGGGCAACAAGAGACCCAGTACTTC.

This clone has more than one count but fewer than ten. This chain uses TRBV14 with TRBJ2-1; 10 nucleotides match TRBD1. The germline V gene has CDR1 SGHDN and CDR2 FVKESK. The ends lost 3 bases at V and 7 bases at J; junction bases unmatched: 12. The CDR3 has 17 residues. The CDR3 nucleotides are TGTGCCAGCAGCCATAGACAGGGGGCGGCCTTTAGGAATGAGCAGTTCTTC. Its protein is CASSHRQGAAFRNEQFF.

V and J are TRBV4-1 and TRBJ1-3, with D unresolved. The V and J ends lost 1 base and 8 bases respectively, with 12 bases between them. The CDR3 has 14 amino acids. Germline V lookup: CDR1 MGHRA, CDR2 YSYEKL. The CDR3 nucleotides read TGCGCCAGCAGCCAAGGTGGAGGGTCGGACACCATATATTTT. The encoded protein is CASSQGGGSDTIYF.

The chain employs TRBV4-2 and TRBJ1-1, with TRBD1 as a possible D gene (6 bases). This CDR3 has 13 residues. Trimming removed 5 bases at V and 5 bases at J, with 12 bases between. CDR1 and CDR2 (germline): LGHNA, YNFKEQ. The CDR3 nucleotides are TGTGCCAGCAGCTACGGGGGGCAAACTGAAGCTTTCTTT. The encoded protein is CASSYGGQTEAFF.

The gene calls are TRBV6-5 and TRBJ1-4; 9 bases are shared with TRBD1. V was clipped by 6 bases and J by 8 bases; unmatched bases: 10. The germline gives CDR1 MNHEY, CDR2 SVGAGI. The CDR3 consists of 15 residues. The DNA of the CDR3 is TGTGCCAGCAGCCATTCCGGGACAGGGAGAGAAAAACTGTTTTTT. Translation gives CASSHSGTGREKLFF.

The V call is TRBV3-1 (or the pseudogene TRBV3-2), the J call TRBJ2-1; 12 bases are a match to TRBD2. V lost 4 bases to trimming and J lost 7 bases; unmatched junction nucleotides: 2. From germline, CDR1 is LGHDT and CDR2 YNNKEL (reference sequence). CDR3 length: 14 residues. CDR3 residues: CASSPGTSGNEQFF. In DNA, the CDR3 is TGTGCCAGCAGCCCCGGGACTAGCGGGAATGAGCAGTTCTTC.

In this sample, this clone turned up once. This rearrangement joins TRBV13 to TRBJ2-5, with 8 bases matching TRBD1. The length of the CDR3 is 14 residues. Trimming took 3 bases from V and 5 from J; bases not matched to a gene: 5. Germline CDR1 is PRHDT and CDR2 is FYEKMQ (reference sequence). The CDR3 region is CASSLGTGWETQYF. In nucleotides, the CDR3 is TGTGCCAGCAGCTTGGGGACAGGCTGGGAGACCCAGTACTTC. Full variable domain (rest looked up from reference TRBV13 and TRBJ2-5): AAGVIQSPRHLIKEKRETATLKCYPIPRHDTVYWYQQGPGQDPQFLISFYEKMQSDKGSIPDRFSAQQFSDYHSELNMSSLELGDSALYFCASSLGTGWETQYFGPGTRLLVL.

In its sample, this clone was seen many times. The gene calls are TRBV2 and TRBJ1-2; 12 bases agree with TRBD1. The germline gives CDR1 SNHLY, CDR2 FYNNEI. V trimming: 6 bases; J trimming: 8 bases; junction bases outside the gene matches: 7. CDR3 length equals 14 residues. DNA for the CDR3: TGTGCCAGCAGGGGACAGGGGGCTCCAAGCGGCTACACCTTC. It yields the protein CASRGQGAPSGYTF.